Listed below are T cell receptor beta chains from one sample, sequenced in a study of regulatory T cells in long-lasting Graves disease. TCRdb reprocessed the multiplex PCR reads via MiXCR and lists one record per CDR3 protein. This sample has a few hundred thousand distinct CDR3 sequences; around 17% occur once, and the top ten carry 25% to 30%. This sample also appeared in a second study, on T cells in Graves' hyperthyroidism and ophthalmopathy.

Specimen: peripheral blood mononuclear cells (PBMCs), collected at new diagnosis, from a patient treated with antithyroid drugs. These receptors were taken from a man in his forties or fifties with Graves disease. CDR3s include the opening cysteine and the closing phenylalanine or tryptophan. Fields, in order: CDR3 protein, CDR3 DNA, J gene, D gene, clone size, V gene. A D gene is named only where the DNA matches it firmly. Only part of the rows carry a size: once, few, many, or a class if the clone is expanded.

CSARPPGEQFF TGCAGTGCTAGGCCCCCCGGTGAGCAGTTCTTC TRBJ2-1 NA many TRBV20-1
CASSKTGGNSPLHF TGTGCCAGCAGCAAGACAGGGGGTAATTCACCCCTCCACTTT TRBJ1-6 TRBD1 few TRBV7-3
CASTEGGNYGYTF TGTGCCAGCACCGAGGGAGGAAACTATGGCTACACCTTC TRBJ1-2 NA few TRBV2
CASGGRDSNQPQHF TGTGCCAGCGGGGGACGGGATAGCAATCAGCCCCAGCATTTT TRBJ1-5 NA many TRBV2
CATSRESMFQETQYF TGTGCCACCAGCAGAGAGTCCATGTTCCAAGAGACCCAGTACTTC TRBJ2-5 NA many TRBV15
CASGLVNYGYTF TGTGCTAGTGGTTTGGTAAACTATGGCTACACCTTC TRBJ1-2 NA NA TRBV12-5
CASSQELIQPQHF TGCGCCAGCAGCCAAGAATTGATTCAGCCCCAGCATTTT TRBJ1-5 NA NA TRBV4-3
CASSPGGAYNEQFF TGTGCCAGCTCCCCCGGCGGTGCCTACAATGAGCAGTTCTTC TRBJ2-1 NA many TRBV18
CASSPGVGGTDTQYF TGTGCCAGCAGCCCCGGGGTAGGAGGCACAGATACGCAGTATTTT TRBJ2-3 NA NA TRBV9
CASSLGDSYEQFF TGTGCCAGCAGTTTGGGAGACTCTTATGAGCAGTTCTTC TRBJ2-1 NA many TRBV27
CASSQEVYRTGNSNQPQHF TGCGCCAGCAGCCAAGAAGTCTACAGGACAGGGAATAGCAATCAGCCCCAGCATTTT TRBJ1-5 TRBD1 NA TRBV4-1
CASSLGSGGLYTGELFF TGTGCCAGCAGCTTAGGGAGCGGGGGCCTTTACACCGGGGAGCTGTTTTTT TRBJ2-2 TRBD2 NA TRBV11-2
CASSLSPDGTYEQYF TGTGCCAGCAGTTTATCCCCCGACGGTACCTACGAGCAGTACTTC TRBJ2-7 NA many TRBV27
CASSYVSAYGYTF TGTGCCAGCAGTTACGTTTCGGCTTATGGCTACACCTTC TRBJ1-2 NA many TRBV6-5
CASSFRDRGQETQYF TGTGCCAGCAGCTTTCGGGACCGGGGCCAAGAGACCCAGTACTTC TRBJ2-5 NA many TRBV7-8
CASVDRGIGNTIYF TGTGCCAGCGTGGACAGGGGAATTGGAAACACCATATATTTT TRBJ1-3 TRBD1 many TRBV6-1
CASSVSLTGANVLTF TGTGCCAGCAGCGTATCATTGACTGGGGCCAACGTCCTGACTTTC TRBJ2-6 NA many TRBV9
CASSYLYQPQHF TGTGCCAGCAGTTATCTGTATCAGCCCCAGCATTTT TRBJ1-5 NA many TRBV12-3/TRBV12-4
CASSEFGGRLGTQYF TGTGCCAGCAGCGAATTCGGGGGGCGGCTTGGGACCCAGTACTTC TRBJ2-5 NA many TRBV11-2
CASSLVWNTEAFF TGTGCCAGCAGTTTGGTTTGGAACACTGAAGCTTTCTTT TRBJ1-1 NA many TRBV11-2
CASTNPGQYNQPQHF TGTGCCAGCACCAATCCGGGACAGTACAATCAGCCCCAGCATTTT TRBJ1-5 TRBD1 many TRBV6-1
CATGARENEKLFF TGTGCCACCGGGGCCAGGGAAAATGAAAAACTGTTTTTT TRBJ1-4 NA many TRBV24-1
CASSQRQLYNSPLHF TGTGCCAGCAGCCAACGACAGTTATATAATTCACCCCTCCACTTT TRBJ1-6 NA many TRBV3-1
CASRAGEGTEAFF TGTGCCAGCAGAGCCGGGGAGGGCACTGAAGCTTTCTTT TRBJ1-1 NA many TRBV2
CSTPTSNNEQFF TGCAGCACTCCCACTAGCAACAATGAGCAGTTCTTC TRBJ2-1 NA many TRBV29-1
CASSLTQPGQGDTQYF TGCGCCAGCAGTCTGACGCAGCCGGGACAGGGAGATACGCAGTATTTT TRBJ2-3 TRBD1 NA TRBV5-1
CASSYFLGASQPQHF TGTGCCAGCAGTTACTTCTTAGGGGCTAGTCAGCCCCAGCATTTT TRBJ1-5 NA few TRBV6-5
CASRPTGPNEKLFF TGTGCCAGCAGGCCCACAGGGCCAAATGAAAAACTGTTTTTT TRBJ1-4 NA many TRBV28
CSARDSGTGNSYEQYF TGCAGTGCTAGAGATTCGGGGACAGGTAACTCCTACGAGCAGTACTTC TRBJ2-7 TRBD1 many TRBV20-1
CASSPPLDTLAKNIQYF TGTGCCAGCTCACCACCTCTGGACACCCTAGCCAAAAACATTCAGTACTTC TRBJ2-4 NA NA TRBV18
CASSQDSDHWEQYF TGTGCCAGCAGCCAAGATTCCGACCACTGGGAGCAGTACTTC TRBJ2-7 NA NA TRBV3-1
CASSPGTLLWGQYF TGTGCCAGCAGCCCCGGGACACTCCTCTGGGGGCAGTACTTC TRBJ2-7 NA NA TRBV2
CASSYSRDLGGYTF TGTGCCAGCAGTTACTCGCGGGATCTGGGCGGCTACACCTTC TRBJ1-2 NA NA TRBV6-5
CASSLLCLVETQYF TGTGCCAGCAGCTTACTCTGTCTAGTAGAGACCCAGTACTTC TRBJ2-5 NA many TRBV11-3
CAISAGTGGIYGYTF TGTGCCATCAGTGCCGGGACAGGGGGCATCTATGGCTACACCTTC TRBJ1-2 TRBD1 many TRBV10-3
CASSLNRLAGGNIQYF TGCGCCAGCAGCTTAAACCGCCTAGCGGGGGGAAACATTCAGTACTTC TRBJ2-4 TRBD2 many TRBV5-1
CASSSGGRTEAFF TGCGCCAGCAGCTCGGGGGGGCGTACTGAAGCTTTCTTT TRBJ1-1 NA many TRBV5-1
CSARARNPGQGRNQPQHF TGCAGTGCTAGAGCTCGGAACCCGGGACAGGGGAGGAATCAGCCCCAGCATTTT TRBJ1-5 TRBD1 NA TRBV20-1
CAWSVQLGRTDTQYF TGTGCCTGGAGTGTCCAGTTGGGTCGCACAGATACGCAGTATTTT TRBJ2-3 NA many TRBV30
CASNPTGLANIQYF TGTGCCAGCAACCCGACGGGACTAGCGAACATTCAGTACTTC TRBJ2-4 TRBD2 many TRBV28
CSEAGLAGGPIDRQFF TGCAGTGAAGCGGGACTAGCGGGGGGGCCGATTGACCGACAGTTCTTC TRBJ2-1 TRBD2 many TRBV20-1
CASSLTESGAYNEQFF TGTGCCAGCAGCTTAACCGAAAGCGGGGCCTACAATGAGCAGTTCTTC TRBJ2-1 TRBD2 many TRBV7-6
CASSQIAGQSTDTQYF TGTGCCAGCTCACAAATAGCGGGGCAGAGCACAGATACGCAGTATTTT TRBJ2-3 TRBD2 NA TRBV18
CASSPSGVGFGNTIYF TGTGCCAGCAGCCCCTCGGGGGTAGGGTTTGGAAACACCATATATTTT TRBJ1-3 NA NA TRBV3-1
CAVRQPGNTIYF TGTGCCGTCAGACAGCCTGGAAACACCATATATTTT TRBJ1-3 NA NA TRBV6-2/TRBV6-3
CASSGHGNQPQHF TGTGCCAGCAGCGGACACGGCAATCAGCCCCAGCATTTT TRBJ1-5 NA NA TRBV14
CASSFLAGDNEQFF TGCGCCAGCAGCTTCCTAGCGGGGGACAATGAGCAGTTCTTC TRBJ2-1 TRBD2 many TRBV5-1
CASRPGGDRGREQYF TGTGCCAGCAGGCCCGGCGGGGACAGGGGTCGCGAGCAGTACTTC TRBJ2-7 TRBD1 many TRBV28
CASSQEGGSSEKLFF TGTGCCAGCAGCCAAGAGGGGGGGTCTTCTGAAAAACTGTTTTTT TRBJ1-4 NA NA TRBV4-2
CASSLTGNSYEQYF TGTGCCAGCAGCTTAACCGGCAACTCCTACGAGCAGTACTTC TRBJ2-7 NA few TRBV7-3
CSAINPGLGQETQYF TGCAGTGCTATTAACCCAGGACTAGGCCAAGAGACCCAGTACTTC TRBJ2-5 TRBD2 many TRBV20-1
CATSDLPGQINQPQHF TGTGCCACCAGTGACCTACCGGGACAGATCAATCAGCCCCAGCATTTT TRBJ1-5 TRBD1 NA TRBV24-1
CASSLSGADTQYF TGTGCCAGCAGCTTAAGTGGAGCAGATACGCAGTATTTT TRBJ2-3 NA many TRBV5-1